Shown below are 5 T cell receptor beta chains from a single sample sequenced in a study of blood T cell repertoires in COVID-19 (dated by TCRdb to between 2020 and 2021). The library was prepared using the immunoSEQ multiplex PCR assay. TCRdb retrieved this table from immuneACCESS and kept in-frame rearrangements only. Not all clones are present; in checked studies, unresolved V genes account for under half, and no reason is known for the remainder. The sample contains hundreds of thousands of clones, about 88% of them found a single time. The ten largest clones add up to 3% of the sample. Sequenced sample: PBMCs or T cells enriched from blood (not recorded which). The receptors originated from a woman in her fifties or sixties who had recovered from COVID-19.

The rearrangement links TRBV13 to TRBJ1-5; D not resolved. V lost 1 base, J lost 5 bases, and 6 bases lay in between. The germline V gene encodes CDR1 PRHDT and CDR2 FYEKMQ (reference sequence). The CDR3 extends over 13 amino acids. CDR3 region: CASSLDRDQPQHF. Written as DNA, the CDR3 is TGTGCCAGCAGCTTAGACAGAGATCAGCCCCAGCATTTT.

The chain has TRBV9 and TRBJ2-4; D remains unclear. This CDR3 contains 16 residues. Germline V gene sequence: CDR1 SGDLS, CDR2 YYNGEE. V lost 0 bases, J lost 0 bases, and 10 bases lay in between. The CDR3 DNA reads as TGTGCCAGCAGCGTAGCTACCCGACTAGCCAAAAACATTCAGTACTTC. It specifies CASSVATRLAKNIQYF.

V is TRBV6-2 or TRBV6-3 and J is TRBJ2-7; TRBD2 agrees at 15 bases. This CDR3 has 20 amino acids. CDR1 MNHEY and CDR2 SVGEGT come from the germline V gene. Trimming cost V 1 base and J 2 bases; bases outside gene matches: 12. CDR3 sequence: CASSYWSRTSGRASAYEQYF. In DNA, the CDR3 is TGTGCCAGCAGTTACTGGTCCCGGACTAGCGGGAGGGCCTCAGCCTACGAGCAGTACTTC.

CDR3 residues: CASSSWTGKRGEQYF. CDR3 in DNA: TGTGCCAGCAGTTCGTGGACAGGGAAGAGAGGCGAGCAGTACTTC. V is TRBV28 and J is TRBJ2-7; the match to TRBD1 covers 8 bases. The germline gives CDR1 MDHEN, CDR2 SYDVKM. With 4 bases clipped from V and 6 bases from J, the junction kept 11 bases outside the gene matches. The CDR3 sequence is 15 residues long.

The CDR3 bases are TGTGCCACCAGGACCCCGGGGGGGAGCGGCTCCCTAGACGAGCAGTACTTC. Amino acid sequence: CATRTPGGSGSLDEQYF. The V gene is TRBV28, the J gene TRBJ2-7; TRBD2 agrees at 8 bases. V trimming: 10 bases; J trimming: 5 bases; junction bases outside the gene matches: 22. Germline-derived CDR1 and CDR2 are MDHEN and SYDVKM. The CDR3 contains 17 residues.